This TCR beta chain was sequenced for a study of siplizumab effects on memory and regulatory T cells. Assay: immunoSEQ multiplex PCR; the TCRdb copy retains only in-frame clones and omits some. The sample yields around 100,000 clones, approximately 94% seen once. Turning to this clone: Its antigen is as yet unknown.

Whole-study results and caveats: Mapping to unstimulated subsets was achieved for only a minor fraction of alloreactive clones. Whether proliferating Tregs in siplizumab cultures suppress was not functionally confirmed. The study found naive T cells seemingly more diverse than memory cells and seemingly major alloresponse contributors. A naive or memory phenotype could not be assigned to roughly 80-97% of the proliferating CD4+ or CD8+ clones.

The CDR3 covers 12 residues. Germline CDR1 is SGHNT and CDR2 is YENEEA. The trim removed 3 bases at V and 10 bases at J, leaving 3 bases unmatched. The chain combines TRBV11-3 with TRBJ2-1, with 7 bases matching TRBD2. The TCR was taken from a human donor in good health. Sequencing used non-Treg CD4+ T cells sorted from blood. For the CDR3, the DNA is TGTGCCAGCAGCTTTCGGGGGGAGGAGCAGTTCTTC. This sequence encodes CASSFRGEEQFF.